These 10 T cell receptor beta chains were all obtained from the same sample, sequenced in a study of spatial heterogeneity in lung cancer. Described time point: sample taken at primary tumor resection. TCRdb reprocessed the 5' RACE reads with MiXCR, giving one entry per CDR3 protein. Among 75,000 or so distinct CDR3 sequences listed, under 8.5% were seen once. The sample in question was PBMCs, obtained at surgery. The receptor source for this set is a male donor with early-stage non-small cell lung cancer.

This clonotype was observed at least ten times. The chain couples TRBV2 to TRBJ1-5; 7 nucleotides align to TRBD1. Germline loops: CDR1 SNHLY, CDR2 FYNNEI. The CDR3 runs to 13 residues. The ends lost 6 bases at V and 7 bases at J; junction bases unmatched: 6. CDR3 nucleotide sequence: TGTGCCAGCAGGCCGACAGGGCTCCAGCCCCAGCATTTT. Its translation: CASRPTGLQPQHF. The full variable domain, with the rest looked up from reference TRBV2 and TRBJ1-5, is EPEVTQTPSHQVTQMGQEVILRCVPISNHLYFYWYRQILGQKVEFLVSFYNNEISEKSEIFDDQFSVERPDGSNFTLKIRSTKLEDSAMYFCASRPTGLQPQHFGDGTRLSIL.

J is TRBJ1-1 and V is TRBV10-1, with unresolved D. V lost 3 bases to trimming and J lost 1 base, with 6 bases between them. The CDR3 is 13 amino acids. Germline V CDR1 and CDR2: WNHNN, SYGVQD (reference sequence). CDR3 sequence: CASSEKPNTEAFF. The CDR3 nucleotides read TGCGCCAGCAGTGAAAAACCGAACACTGAAGCTTTCTTT.

This clonotype was counted at least ten times. This sequence joins TRBV20-1 and TRBJ2-3; D not certain. The CDR3 covers 14 residues. Trimming left V 3 bases short and J 2 bases short, with 12 bases between. CDR1 DFQATT and CDR2 SNEGSKA come from the germline V gene (reference sequence). This chain's CDR3 is CSARFGATTDTQYF. The CDR3 bases are TGCAGTGCTAGGTTTGGAGCCACCACAGATACGCAGTATTTT.

This clonotype was observed a few times. V and J are TRBV5-1 and TRBJ2-3; D possibly corresponds to TRBD1 (5 bases). The CDR3 sequence is 16 residues long. CDR1 and CDR2 (germline): SGHRS, YFSETQ. Trimming shortened V by 0 bases and J by 0 bases, and 11 bases separated the two germline ends. CDR3 bases: TGCGCCAGCAGCTTGGGCAGGGATACTAGCACAGATACGCAGTATTTT. Residues: CASSLGRDTSTDTQYF.

This clonotype has ten or more counts. The V and J genes are TRBV6-5 and TRBJ1-2; the match to TRBD1 covers 7 bases. The ends lost 6 bases at V and 5 bases at J; junction bases unmatched: 3. Germline V gives CDR1 MNHEY, CDR2 SVGAGI. The CDR3 length is 12 residues. The CDR3 spells CASRTGSYGYTF. As DNA, the CDR3 is TGTGCCAGCAGGACAGGGAGTTATGGCTACACCTTC.

The rearrangement uses TRBV7-2 and TRBJ2-2; tentative D call: TRBD1 (6 bases). CDR3 length: 14 residues. Per germline, CDR1 SGHTA and CDR2 FQGNSA. The V gene lost 1 base and the J gene lost 6 bases, with 9 bases spanning the gap. The CDR3 DNA follows: TGTGCCAGCAGCTTAGACAGGGCGGCCGGGGAGCTGTTTTTT. Protein product: CASSLDRAAGELFF.

This clonotype was seen repeatedly, ten times or more. This rearrangement joins TRBV5-6 to TRBJ2-7, with TRBD1 matching over 9 bases. The trim removed 5 bases at V and 4 bases at J, leaving 7 bases unmatched. Germline V gene data show CDR1 as SGHDT and CDR2 as YYEEEE. The length of the CDR3 is 14 residues. The CDR3, as DNA: TGTGCCAGCAGGGGGACAGGGATAATATACGAGCAGTACTTC. Translation: CASRGTGIIYEQYF. Using reference TRBV5-6 and TRBJ2-7 for the parts outside the CDR3, the full variable domain is DAGVTQSPTHLIKTRGQQVTLRCSPKSGHDTVSWYQQALGQGPQFIFQYYEEEERQRGNFPDRFSGHQFPNYSSELNVNALLLGDSALYLCASRGTGIIYEQYFGPGTRLTVT.

This clonotype has ten or more counts. The V gene is TRBV6-1, the J gene TRBJ2-7; D is perhaps TRBD1 (5 bases). Germline V gene lookup returns CDR1 MNHNS and CDR2 SASEGT. Trimming removed 0 bases from V and 2 bases from J, with 8 bases in between. The CDR3 covers 14 residues. This chain's CDR3 is CASSEARAAYEQYF. In DNA, the CDR3 is TGTGCCAGCAGTGAAGCCAGGGCCGCCTACGAGCAGTACTTC.

This clonotype appeared a few times. The chain employs TRBV7-9 and TRBJ2-1; possible D gene TRBD1, 6 bases. The germline gives CDR1 SEHNR, CDR2 FQNEAQ (reference sequence). The CDR3 loop spans 13 amino acids. V was pared by 5 bases and J by 12 bases, with 17 bases between. The CDR3 spells CASSPQGGIGQFF. The CDR3 DNA is TGTGCCAGCAGCCCACAGGGTGGGATTGGGCAGTTCTTC.

This chain joins TRBV7-8 and TRBJ2-2; D could derive from TRBD1 or TRBD2 (5 bases each). V lost 1 base and J lost 5, with 14 bases in between. The CDR3 contains 16 residues. In germline, CDR1 is SGHVS, CDR2 FQNEAQ. The CDR3 here is CASSLGWDRRTGELFF. In DNA form, the CDR3 reads TGTGCCAGCAGCTTAGGATGGGACCGGAGGACCGGGGAGCTGTTTTTT. Based on the CDR3 plus reference TRBV7-8 and TRBJ2-2, the full variable domain is GAGVSQSPRYKVAKRGQDVALRCDPISGHVSLFWYQQALGQGPEFLTYFQNEAQLDKSGLPSDRFFAERPEGSVSTLKIQRTQQEDSAVYLCASSLGWDRRTGELFFGEGSRLTVL.